The 5 T cell receptor beta chains in this list originate from one sample, sequenced in a study of shared clonotypes between healthy human individuals. Profiled with immunoSEQ multiplex PCR; TCRdb holds only in-frame clones, not every one. The profile shows millions of clones, about 95% of them singletons. The naive CD8 fraction comprised CD45RO-negative cells positively selected for CCR7 and excluded terminally differentiated effector memory CD45RA+ cells. Sequencing input: naive CD8+ T cells sorted from blood. Receptors were obtained from a man younger than 35 in good health.

This chain uses TRBV28 with TRBJ2-5; 7 bases match TRBD1. There are 13 residues in the CDR3. V lost 6 bases and J lost 5; bases outside the gene matches: 6. Germline V gene sequence: CDR1 MDHEN, CDR2 SYDVKM. The CDR3 coding sequence is TGTGCCAGCAGCCTTACAGGGGACGAGACCCAGTACTTC. Translated: CASSLTGDETQYF.

The chain combines TRBV11-2 with TRBJ1-5; the D gene is possibly TRBD1 (5 bases). The V end lost 5 bases, the J end lost 0 bases, and 11 bases lay between the germline ends. Germline V gene sequence: CDR1 SGHAT, CDR2 FQNNGV. The CDR3 consists of 15 residues. In nucleotides, the CDR3 is TGTGCCAGCAGCGGGGGAAGTTATAGCAATCAGCCCCAGCATTTT. As protein: CASSGGSYSNQPQHF.

The V call is TRBV7-9, the J call TRBJ2-7, with 10 bases fitting TRBD1. J was trimmed by 7 bases and V by 3 bases; bases with no gene match: 6. Germline V gene data show CDR1 as SEHNR and CDR2 as FQNEAQ (reference sequence). The CDR3 covers 14 residues. The CDR3 nucleotides are TGTGCCAGCAGCTTGGGACAGGGGAAAATTGAGCAGTACTTC. Translation gives CASSLGQGKIEQYF. Looking up the rest from reference TRBV7-9 and TRBJ2-7 gives the full variable domain: DTGVSQNPRHKITKRGQNVTFRCDPISEHNRLYWYRQTLGQGPEFLTYFQNEAQLEKSRLLSDRFSAERPKGSFSTLEIQRTEQGDSAMYLCASSLGQGKIEQYFGPGTRLTVT.

To note about this clone: The same CDR3 can be traced to other DNA sequences in this sample. The V call is TRBV27, the J call TRBJ1-1; D is perhaps TRBD1 (5 bases). V was shortened by 3 bases and J by 1 base, with 9 bases between the two germline ends. CDR3 length equals 14 residues. Germline V CDR1 and CDR2: MNHEY, SMNVEV (reference sequence). Written as DNA, the CDR3 is TGTGCCAGCAGTTTTGGAGGGGCGAACACTGAAGCTTTCTTT. The encoded protein is CASSFGGANTEAFF.

The rearrangement joins TRBV29-1 to TRBJ2-3; 11 bases fit TRBD1. The junction had 6 bases not matched to a gene; V was cut back by 6 bases and J by 4 bases. The CDR3 totals 14 residues. Germline V lookup: CDR1 SQVTM, CDR2 ANQGSEA. The CDR3 is CSVYGTGGADTQYF. The DNA of the CDR3 is TGCAGCGTCTACGGGACAGGGGGGGCAGATACGCAGTATTTT.